Each of the 14 T cell receptor beta chains below was sequenced from the same sample in a study of T cells after somatic rescue of genetic block (dated by TCRdb to about 2020). Library method: the immunoSEQ multiplex PCR assay. Not all clones reach the TCRdb copy of this immuneACCESS table, which keeps in-frame sequences only. Checked studies attribute under half of the gap to unresolved V genes and leave the rest unexplained. The table for this sample lists more than 12,000 clones; roughly 70% of them were counted only once. The ten largest clonotypes hold 25% to 30% of the sample. Sequencing used peripheral blood mononuclear cells (PBMCs). These receptor sequences come from a man between 18 and 29 years old.

The chain links TRBV5-1 to TRBJ2-3; a possible D gene is TRBD2 (5 bases). This CDR3 contains 15 residues. Germline-derived CDR1 and CDR2 are SGHRS and YFSETQ. V lost 1 base to trimming and J lost 2 bases, with 11 bases between them. The CDR3 loop reads CASSLISGDTDTQYF. In DNA form, the CDR3 reads TGCGCCAGCAGCTTGATTTCCGGGGACACAGATACGCAGTATTTT.

The chain is built from TRBV7-9 and TRBJ1-5, with D maybe TRBD1 (6 bases). The CDR3 is 13 amino acids. V lost 7 bases, J lost 16 bases, and 23 bases lay in between. The germline V gene encodes CDR1 SEHNR and CDR2 FQNEAQ (reference sequence). CDR3 protein: CASTLTWGHPLHF. The CDR3 region has the DNA TGTGCCAGCACCTTGACTTGGGGACATCCCCTCCATTTT.

The chain joins TRBV5-4 to TRBJ2-5; D might be TRBD2 (6 bases). This CDR3 has 15 amino acids. Germline CDR1 and CDR2: SGHNT and YYREEE (reference sequence). Trimming pared 4 bases from V and 2 bases from J, leaving 15 bases between. The CDR3 DNA sequence: TGTGCCAGCAGCGGGGGACTGACTCTTCAAGAGACCCAGTACTTC. This translates into CASSGGLTLQETQYF. The full variable domain, in which reference TRBV5-4 and TRBJ2-5 provide the parts outside the CDR3, is ETGVTQSPTHLIKTRGQQVTLRCSSQSGHNTVSWYQQALGQGPQFIFQYYREEENGRGNFPPRFSGLQFPNYSSELNVNALELDDSALYLCASSGGLTLQETQYFGPGTRLLVL.

The rearrangement uses TRBV7-9 and TRBJ2-3, with D possibly being TRBD1 (6 bases). V lost 2 bases, J lost 5 bases, and 8 bases lay in between. CDR3 length: 13 amino acids. CDR1 SEHNR and CDR2 FQNEAQ come from the germline V gene (reference sequence). DNA for the CDR3: TGTGCCAGCAGCTTACCAGGGGTAGATACGCAGTATTTT. Protein product: CASSLPGVDTQYF.

This chain joins TRBV6-1 and TRBJ2-1, with TRBD2 identical over 11 bases. The J segment lost 4 bases and the V segment lost 4 bases, leaving 15 bases of the junction unmatched. The CDR3 sequence is 19 residues long. CDR1 MNHNS and CDR2 SASEGT come from the germline V gene. The DNA of the CDR3 is TGTGCCAGCAGTGTGTCGGACATCGGCCTAGCGGGAGGATACAATGAGCAGTTCTTC. Its translation is CASSVSDIGLAGGYNEQFF.

The V call is TRBV7-8, the J call TRBJ1-1; D perhaps matches TRBD1 (5 bases). Germline V gene sequence: CDR1 SGHVS, CDR2 FQNEAQ. Trimming pared 1 base from V and 7 bases from J, leaving 10 bases between. The CDR3 length is 13 residues. This chain's CDR3 is CASSLGRALEAFF. The CDR3 DNA sequence: TGTGCCAGCAGCTTAGGCAGGGCCCTTGAAGCTTTCTTT. Full variable domain (outside the CDR3, taken from reference TRBV7-8 and TRBJ1-1): GAGVSQSPRYKVAKRGQDVALRCDPISGHVSLFWYQQALGQGPEFLTYFQNEAQLDKSGLPSDRFFAERPEGSVSTLKIQRTQQEDSAVYLCASSLGRALEAFFGQGTRLTVV.

The CDR3 region has the DNA TGTGCCAGCAGAACCGGACAGGGGGCTTACTATGGCTACACCTTC. Its protein is CASRTGQGAYYGYTF. The J gene is TRBJ1-2, the V gene TRBV6-1; the match to TRBD1 covers 11 bases. The CDR3 loop spans 15 amino acids. The junction had 6 bases not matched to a gene; V was cut back by 6 bases and J by 3 bases. Looked up from germline, CDR1 is MNHNS and CDR2 is SASEGT.

The CDR3 DNA sequence: TGTGCCAGCAGCTTAGCTGTACGGGACAGCGGCTATGGCTACACCTTC. Amino acid sequence: CASSLAVRDSGYGYTF. The chain has TRBV7-8 and TRBJ1-2, with 7 bases that match TRBD1. Germline V gene sequence: CDR1 SGHVS, CDR2 FQNEAQ. CDR3 length: 16 amino acids. V gave up 0 bases and J gave up 4 bases; unmatched junction bases: 8.

This clone occurred once. This sequence joins TRBV9 and TRBJ1-4; possible D gene TRBD1, 5 bases. CDR1 and CDR2 (germline): SGDLS, YYNGEE. Trimming took off 0 bases at V and 0 bases at J, with 12 bases between the two ends. CDR3 length: 17 residues. Here the CDR3 DNA reads TGTGCCAGCAGCGTAGATCCCCGAGGGGCAACTAATGAAAAACTGTTTTTT. The encoded protein is CASSVDPRGATNEKLFF.

This clone ranks as medium-sized (0.01 to 0.1%). The chain carries TRBV12-5 and TRBJ2-1; D call uncertain. The germline V gene encodes CDR1 LGHNT and CDR2 FRNRAP. V lost 4 bases and J lost 4, with 11 bases in between. CDR3 length: 14 residues. CDR3 DNA: TGTGCTAGTGGTTCAACGGGTCCGTACAATGAGCAGTTCTTC. Protein: CASGSTGPYNEQFF.

Points on this clone: One junction end does not reproduce the germline sequence, and a read error may be involved. V and J are TRBV18 and TRBJ1-4, with 9 bases fitting TRBD1. The length of the CDR3 is 17 residues. The germline gives CDR1 KGHSH, CDR2 LQKENI. The CDR3 DNA reads as TGTGCCAGCTCACCAAGGGGACAGGGCCTAACTAGTGAAAAACTGTTTTTT. Translated, it gives CASSPRGQGLTSEKLFF. The full variable domain, with the rest looked up from reference TRBV18 and TRBJ1-4, is NAGVMQNPRHLVRRRGQEARLRCSPMKGHSHVYWYRQLPEEGLKFMVYLQKENIIDESGMPKERFSAEFPKEGPSILRIQQVVRGDSAAYFCASSPRGQGLTSEKLFFGSGTQLSVL.

This clone occurred a few times. The chain links TRBV18 to TRBJ2-7; 9 nucleotides line up with TRBD2. The J segment lost 2 bases and the V segment lost 3 bases, leaving 5 bases of the junction unmatched. This CDR3 comprises 15 residues. From germline, CDR1 is KGHSH and CDR2 LQKENI. The DNA of the CDR3 is TGTGCCAGCTCACCGGGGCGGGAGGGCCCCTACGAGCAGTACTTC. Its translation is CASSPGREGPYEQYF. The complete variable domain, with remaining parts taken from reference TRBV18 and TRBJ2-7, reads NAGVMQNPRHLVRRRGQEARLRCSPMKGHSHVYWYRQLPEEGLKFMVYLQKENIIDESGMPKERFSAEFPKEGPSILRIQQVVRGDSAAYFCASSPGREGPYEQYFGPGTRLTVT.

The chain is built from TRBV19 and TRBJ2-2, with a weak D call TRBD1 (5 bases). Per the germline V gene, CDR1 is LNHDA and CDR2 is SQIVND (reference sequence). This CDR3 has 18 residues. Trimming stripped 4 bases from V and 2 bases from J, with 20 bases between. CDR3: CASSTWGMGSPNTGELFF. CDR3 nucleotide sequence: TGTGCCAGTAGTACTTGGGGCATGGGCAGCCCCAACACCGGGGAGCTGTTTTTT.

The V gene is TRBV28, the J gene TRBJ1-5, with 8 bases fitting TRBD1. The J segment lost 6 bases and the V segment lost 3 bases, leaving 7 bases of the junction unmatched. Germline CDR1 is MDHEN and CDR2 is SYDVKM. The CDR3 runs 15 residues. The CDR3 loop is CASSFLRQGFQPQHF. Written as DNA, the CDR3 is TGTGCCAGCAGTTTTCTAAGACAGGGGTTTCAGCCCCAGCATTTT.